The clone carrying this TCR beta chain was seen at least ten times. J gave up 7 bases and V 3 bases, and 2 bases lay outside the gene matches. The CDR3 is made up of 12 amino acids. Germline CDR1 and CDR2: DFQATT and SNEGSKA (reference sequence). The sample belongs to a study of metastatic and nonmetastatic thyroid tumors. TCRdb re-clonotyped the PCR reads via MiXCR. The data hold around 40,000 clones, with 13% observed a single time. Each patient went into thyroid surgery without having received any treatment. The specimen sequenced was blood. This TCR came from a female donor with papillary thyroid cancer or a benign thyroid nodule (not recorded which). Some clones in this sample may be carry-over from other donors' samples. The V and J genes are TRBV20-1 and TRBJ2-1; the match to TRBD2 covers 8 bases. CDR3 region: CSARAGGNEQFF. The CDR3 nucleotides are TGCAGTGCTAGGGCGGGAGGAAATGAGCAGTTCTTC.